Below, one T cell receptor beta chain is given with its context. The data were obtained in a study of blood T cell repertoires in COVID-19. Study-level information: T cells, B-cell-depleted T cells, or PBMCs provided the cDNA or gDNA that served as material.

After removal of 3 bases from V and 5 bases from J, the junction contained 2 bases not matched to a gene. Germline V CDR1 and CDR2: SGHRS, YFSETQ. The CDR3 is made up of 13 amino acids. Original data processing: Quantification of nucleated cells was approximated via reference gene primer amplification. The table came from immunoSEQ multiplex PCR; TCRdb's copy has only in-frame clones and leaves some out. D and trimming were read from the DNA, whereas the V and J calls and clone size are those reported in that table. Of roughly 150,000 clones listed, 83% are singletons. The receptor's source is a woman older than 75 with acute or convalescent COVID-19. The chain recombines TRBV5-1 with TRBJ1-1, with 9 bases that match TRBD1. The sample taken for sequencing was peripheral blood. This CDR3 reads CASSYGQGTEAFF. In nucleotides, the CDR3 is TGCGCCAGCAGCTACGGACAGGGGACTGAAGCTTTCTTT.